A single sample gave rise to the 21 T cell receptor beta chains below, sequenced in a study of cytomegalovirus exposure and HLA in healthy donors (dated by TCRdb to about 2017). Library preparation used the immunoSEQ multiplex PCR assay. For the multiplex PCR, a mixture combining 60 forward primers for TCR Vbeta segments and 13 reverse primers for TCR Jbeta segments was used. Drawn from immuneACCESS, this table holds only the in-frame rearrangements with V and J called that TCRdb kept. Clones are partly lost; checked studies trace under half to an unresolved V gene and leave the rest unexplained. The sample has tens of thousands of clones on record. In total, the top ten clones hold 1.5% of the sample. The sample consisted of PBMCs. The receptors were sampled from a woman aged 60 to 75 in good health and CMV-seronegative.

The gene calls are TRBV28 and TRBJ1-5, with TRBD1 matching 8 bases. Losses at the gene ends were 5 bases for V and 5 bases for J; bases not matched to a gene: 5. This CDR3 is built from 14 residues. Germline V gene sequence: CDR1 MDHEN, CDR2 SYDVKM. The CDR3 region has the DNA TGTGCCAGCAGTGTGGACAGGGTCGATCAGCCCCAGCATTTT. Translating gives CASSVDRVDQPQHF.

V is TRBV2 and J is TRBJ2-7; D is perhaps TRBD2 (5 bases). This CDR3 has 14 amino acids. CDR1 is SNHLY and CDR2 is FYNNEI in the germline V gene. Between the trimmed V and J ends, which lost 6 bases and 6 bases, there was a span of 18 bases. CDR3 region: CASSLAPRGLEQYF. CDR3 in DNA: TGTGCCAGCAGCCTAGCACCACGCGGCCTCGAGCAGTACTTC.

V usage is TRBV7-2 and J usage is TRBJ2-1; a possible D gene is TRBD2 (6 bases). Trimming pared 3 bases from V and 9 bases from J, leaving 12 bases between. This CDR3 is 13 amino acids long. The germline CDR1 and CDR2 sequences are SGHTA and FQGNSA. CDR3 in DNA: TGTGCCAGCAGCTTGGGGGGAGAGGGTGAGCAGTTCTTC. Its protein is CASSLGGEGEQFF.

The chain links TRBV30 to TRBJ2-2; weak D call: TRBD1 (6 bases). V gave up 3 bases and J gave up 1 base, with 9 bases separating them. Germline V CDR1 and CDR2: GTSNPN, SVGIG (reference sequence). CDR3 length: 14 residues. The DNA for the CDR3 is TGTGCCTGGAGGACGACAGGGAACACCGGGGAGCTGTTTTTT. Its protein product is CAWRTTGNTGELFF.

V usage is TRBV27 and J usage is TRBJ1-5; D is unclear. The CDR3 has 14 amino acids. CDR1 and CDR2 from the germline V gene are MNHEY and SMNVEV (reference sequence). V lost 5 bases and J lost 4, with 12 bases in between. The chain's CDR3 is CASSIDGVNQPQHF. The CDR3 DNA reads as TGTGCCAGCAGTATCGACGGGGTTAATCAGCCCCAGCATTTT.

The V call is TRBV5-6, the J call TRBJ2-6; D call uncertain. Looked up from germline, CDR1 is SGHDT and CDR2 is YYEEEE. Trimming shortened V by 4 bases and J by 0 bases, and 8 bases separated the two germline ends. The CDR3 is 15 amino acids. Here the CDR3 DNA reads TGTGCCAGCAGCCTTGCGTACTCTGGGGCCAACGTCCTGACTTTC. It specifies CASSLAYSGANVLTF.

The genes are TRBV7-2 and TRBJ1-5, with 9 positions matching TRBD1. CDR1 and CDR2 (germline): SGHTA, FQGNSA. Trimming at V came to 5 bases and at J to 5 bases, leaving 7 bases not matched to a gene. CDR3 length: 15 residues. In nucleotides, the CDR3 is TGTGCCAGCAGCACCCGGGACAGGGCCCATCAGCCCCAGCATTTT. This encodes CASSTRDRAHQPQHF.

The rearrangement uses TRBV4-1 and TRBJ2-1; TRBD2 matches at 7 bases. The CDR3 runs 15 residues. V was pared by 3 bases and J by 1 base, with 3 bases of the junction left unmatched. The V gene's germline CDR1 is MGHRA and CDR2 YSYEKL. The CDR3, as DNA: TGCGCCAGCAGCCAGGGGACTAATTCCTACAATGAGCAGTTCTTC. This codes for CASSQGTNSYNEQFF.

The chain uses TRBV19 and TRBJ2-7; no definite D call. CDR1 is LNHDA and CDR2 is SQIVND in the germline V gene (reference sequence). This CDR3 has 17 residues. Between the trimmed V and J ends, which lost 5 bases and 6 bases, there was a span of 26 bases. This CDR3 reads CASSAFSGQSPPREQYF. In DNA, the CDR3 is TGTGCCAGTAGTGCGTTCTCGGGTCAGAGCCCTCCCCGCGAGCAGTACTTC.

The rearrangement uses TRBV6-5 and TRBJ2-5, with no clear D. TRBJ2-7 matches the DNA end more closely, so the J call is doubtful. CDR1 and CDR2 from the germline V gene are MNHEY and SVGAGI. The CDR3 has 14 amino acids. The CDR3 region is CASSYQWGSYEQYF. The CDR3, as DNA: TGTGCCAGCAGTTACCAGTGGGGCTCCTACGAGCAGTACTTC.

The chain combines TRBV2 with TRBJ2-3; D gene ambiguous. CDR1 is SNHLY, CDR2 FYNNEI, per germline. The CDR3 consists of 13 residues. Deletions cut 6 bases from V and 5 bases from J, with 12 bases between. CDR3 coding DNA: TGTGCCAGCAGACTACAACCTGAAGATACGCAGTATTTT. Translation gives CASRLQPEDTQYF. Supplemented by reference TRBV2 and TRBJ2-3, the full variable domain reads EPEVTQTPSHQVTQMGQEVILRCVPISNHLYFYWYRQILGQKVEFLVSFYNNEISEKSEIFDDQFSVERPDGSNFTLKIRSTKLEDSAMYFCASRLQPEDTQYFGPGTRLTVL.

The V call is TRBV7-9, the J call TRBJ1-2; TRBD1 agrees at 8 bases. The CDR3 is 14 amino acids. The ends lost 5 bases at V and 4 bases at J; junction bases unmatched: 6. Looked up from germline, CDR1 is SEHNR and CDR2 is FQNEAQ (reference sequence). The CDR3 is CASSQDRAGYGYTF. Written as DNA, the CDR3 is TGTGCCAGCAGCCAGGACAGGGCTGGCTATGGCTACACCTTC.

The rearrangement links TRBV2 to TRBJ1-2, with TRBD1 matching over 10 bases. V lost 6 bases, J lost 5 bases, and 6 bases stayed unmatched. This CDR3 has 14 residues. Germline V gene sequence: CDR1 SNHLY, CDR2 FYNNEI. The CDR3 coding sequence is TGTGCCAGCAGGGAGACAGGGGGCGGATATGGCTACACCTTC. This sequence encodes CASRETGGGYGYTF.

With respect to this clone: An end of the junction differs from the germline gene, which may be a read error. The chain links TRBV23-1 to TRBJ2-2, with TRBD1 identical over 10 bases. TRBV23-1 is treated as an ORF (open reading frame) with a function not yet certain. The CDR3 runs 19 residues. The CDR3 nucleotides are TGCGCCAGCAGCCCCCGGGGGAGACAGGGGGCTAGCTGTAACGGGGAGCTGCTTTTT. It specifies CASSPRGRQGASCNGELLF.

This chain uses TRBV5-1 with TRBJ1-2; unclear D gene. V was clipped by 0 bases and J by 6 bases, with 6 bases between them. The CDR3 loop spans 12 amino acids. The germline gives CDR1 SGHRS, CDR2 YFSETQ. The chain's CDR3 is CASSLAGNGYTF. CDR3 in DNA: TGCGCCAGCAGCTTGGCAGGTAATGGCTACACCTTC.

This chain joins TRBV28 and TRBJ1-2, with D perhaps TRBD1 (5 bases). The germline V gene has CDR1 MDHEN and CDR2 SYDVKM. V lost 6 bases and J 0 bases, leaving 14 bases between the germline ends. This CDR3 contains 15 residues. CDR3 sequence: CASSLPTVANYGYTF. The CDR3 nucleotides are TGTGCCAGCAGCCTGCCGACAGTAGCTAACTATGGCTACACCTTC.

The V and J genes are TRBV4-3 and TRBJ2-3; TRBD2 agrees at 12 bases. Germline lookup yields CDR1 LGHNA and CDR2 YSLEER. The CDR3 covers 19 residues. With V trimmed by 4 bases and J by 0 bases, 11 bases remained unmatched. This CDR3 is CASSRPALAGGYSTDTQYF. The CDR3 DNA sequence: TGCGCCAGCAGCCGACCGGCACTAGCGGGAGGTTATAGCACAGATACGCAGTATTTT.

The CDR3 here is CAISETRNTEAFF. The DNA for the CDR3 is TGTGCCATCAGTGAGACAAGGAACACTGAAGCTTTCTTT. This sequence joins TRBV10-3 and TRBJ1-1; no definite D call. V lost 2 bases to trimming and J lost 1 base, with 5 bases between them. The CDR3 runs to 13 residues. CDR1 is ENHRY, CDR2 SYGVKD, per germline.

The J gene is TRBJ1-1, the V gene TRBV28; D remains ambiguous. This CDR3 is built from 13 residues. Trimming took 3 bases from V and 11 from J, leaving 16 bases between them. Germline V gives CDR1 MDHEN, CDR2 SYDVKM. CDR3 sequence (DNA): TGTGCCAGCAGTTTTTCCGGGATGGAGTTGGCTTTCTTT. Translation gives CASSFSGMELAFF. Supplemented by reference TRBV28 and TRBJ1-1, the full variable domain reads DVKVTQSSRYLVKRTGEKVFLECVQDMDHENMFWYRQDPGLGLRLIYFSYDVKMKEKGDIPEGYSVSREKKERFSLILESASTNQTSMYLCASSFSGMELAFFGQGTRLTVV.

The chain carries TRBV19 and TRBJ2-1; the match to TRBD2 covers 7 bases. With V trimmed by 3 bases and J by 2 bases, 4 bases remained unmatched. Germline loops: CDR1 LNHDA, CDR2 SQIVND (reference sequence). The CDR3 totals 15 residues. The CDR3 region is CASSIRGLPYNEQFF. The CDR3 coding sequence is TGTGCCAGTAGTATTCGGGGACTACCCTACAATGAGCAGTTCTTC. Together with reference TRBV19 and TRBJ2-1, the CDR3 gives the full variable domain: DGGITQSPKYLFRKEGQNVTLSCEQNLNHDAMYWYRQDPGQGLRLIYYSQIVNDFQKGDIAEGYSVSREKKESFPLTVTSAQKNPTAFYLCASSIRGLPYNEQFFGPGTRLTVL.

The V call is TRBV6-1, the J call TRBJ2-7, with 9 nucleotides matching TRBD1. V was clipped by 8 bases and J by 3 bases; unmatched bases: 11. Germline V CDR1 and CDR2: MNHNS, SASEGT. The CDR3 runs 15 residues. The CDR3: CASSRPGTGNYEQYF. The CDR3 DNA follows: TGTGCCAGCTCTCGTCCCGGGACAGGGAACTACGAGCAGTACTTC.